This T cell receptor (beta chain) was sequenced during a study of cytomegalovirus exposure and HLA in healthy donors. V lost 0 bases, J lost 4 bases, and 9 bases stayed unmatched. This CDR3 spans 17 amino acids. The V gene's germline CDR1 is SQVTM and CDR2 ANQGSEA. With 60 Vbeta and 13 Jbeta primers, the PCR was carried out. Measured with immunoSEQ multiplex PCR; TCRdb has only the in-frame clones, and not every one. Of some 80,000 clones in the sample, around 85% were seen once. J is TRBJ2-1 and V is TRBV29-1, with 10 bases that match TRBD1. This receptor was taken from a human donor in good health. The sample was PBMCs. CDR3 nucleotide sequence: TGCAGCGTTGAAGAAGTGGACAGGGGGGACCTATACAATGAGCAGTTCTTC. It is translated as CSVEEVDRGDLYNEQFF.